This T cell receptor beta chain was identified during a study of identical twins. From the 5' RACE reads, TCRdb called clonotypes with MiXCR, one entry per CDR3 protein. The sample comprises roughly 1.6 million distinct CDR3 sequences, around 29% of which are singletons, and around 0.3% rests with the top ten. Comments on this clonotype: The antigen remains unidentified. This clone may be a read error of a much larger clone one base away.

Findings and limits, study-wide: Interpretation of the results relied on cross-sectional statistical analysis and not on following the same donors.

The donors were all healthy and Caucasian. Trimming at V came to 0 bases and at J to 13 bases, leaving 22 bases not matched to a gene. This CDR3 is 20 amino acids long. Germline V gives CDR1 LGHNA, CDR2 YNFKEQ. What was sequenced was cord blood. The rearrangement links TRBV4-2 to TRBJ2-4, with TRBD2 matching over 12 bases. The receptor's source is a newborn girl in good health. The CDR3: CASSQDFGLAGGPLNNEQYF. CDR3 DNA sequence: TGTGCCAGCAGCCAAGATTTTGGGCTAGCGGGGGGGCCGTTGAACAATGAGCAGTACTTC.